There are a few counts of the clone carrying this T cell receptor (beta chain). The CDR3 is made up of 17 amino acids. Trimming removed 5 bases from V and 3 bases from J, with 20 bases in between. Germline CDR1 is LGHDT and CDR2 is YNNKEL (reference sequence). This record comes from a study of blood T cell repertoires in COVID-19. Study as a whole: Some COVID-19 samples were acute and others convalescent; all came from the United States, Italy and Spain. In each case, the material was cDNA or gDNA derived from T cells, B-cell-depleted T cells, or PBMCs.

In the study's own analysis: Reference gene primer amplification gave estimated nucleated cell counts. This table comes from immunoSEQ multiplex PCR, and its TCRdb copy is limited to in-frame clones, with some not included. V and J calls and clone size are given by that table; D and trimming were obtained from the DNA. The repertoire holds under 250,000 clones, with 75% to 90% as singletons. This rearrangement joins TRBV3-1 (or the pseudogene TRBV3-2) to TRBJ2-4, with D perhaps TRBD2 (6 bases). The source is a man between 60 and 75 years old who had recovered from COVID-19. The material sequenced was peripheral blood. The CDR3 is CASSASEGRLGKNIQYF. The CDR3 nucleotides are TGTGCCAGCAGCGCATCGGAGGGGAGATTGGGCAAAAACATTCAGTACTTC.